One and the same sample provided the 17 T cell receptor beta chains below, sequenced in a study of cytomegalovirus exposure and HLA in healthy donors. 60 Vbeta and 13 Jbeta primers were used in PCR. Produced via immunoSEQ multiplex PCR; TCRdb's table is partial and in-frame only. The repertoire holds around 150,000 clones, with 82% as singletons. The sequencing sample was made of PBMCs. Every receptor here comes from a man aged 50 or older in good health and CMV-seropositive.

The chain has TRBV28 and TRBJ2-7, with D tentatively TRBD2 (6 bases). Germline V gives CDR1 MDHEN, CDR2 SYDVKM. There are 13 residues in the CDR3. V was trimmed by 6 bases and J by 4 bases, leaving 13 bases between them. The CDR3 DNA sequence: TGTGCCAGCAGGTGGACCGGGAGATACGAGCAGTACTTC. This codes for CASRWTGRYEQYF.

This chain joins TRBV7-3 and TRBJ2-1; D is undetermined. Trimming removed 5 bases from V and 0 bases from J, with 17 bases in between. In germline, CDR1 is SGHTA, CDR2 FQGTGA. The CDR3 runs 17 residues. CDR3 coding DNA: TGTGCCAGCAGCCTAAACTCCGGGTCGAGCTCCTACAATGAGCAGTTCTTC. Protein product: CASSLNSGSSSYNEQFF. The full variable domain, in which reference TRBV7-3 and TRBJ2-1 provide the parts outside the CDR3, is GAGVSQTPSNKVTEKGKYVELRCDPISGHTALYWYRQSLGQGPEFLIYFQGTGAADDSGLPNDRFFAVRPEGSVSTLKIQRTERGDSAVYLCASSLNSGSSSYNEQFFGPGTRLTVL.

This chain uses TRBV30 with TRBJ1-5; perhaps TRBD1 as D (5 bases). V was cut by 0 bases and J by 2 bases, with 11 bases left in between. This CDR3 is 15 amino acids long. Per germline, CDR1 GTSNPN and CDR2 SVGIG (reference sequence). The CDR3 loop is CAWSVLGGGNQPQHF. The CDR3 nucleotides read TGTGCCTGGAGTGTATTAGGAGGGGGCAATCAGCCCCAGCATTTT.

The chain joins TRBV7-9 to TRBJ1-4, with TRBD1 matching 8 bases. The V segment lost 1 base and the J segment 5 bases; nucleotides outside the gene matches: 3. CDR1 is SEHNR and CDR2 is FQNEAQ in the germline V gene (reference sequence). The CDR3 totals 15 residues. The CDR3 reads CASSLGDRLNEKLFF. The CDR3, as DNA: TGTGCCAGCAGCTTAGGGGACAGGTTAAATGAAAAACTGTTTTTT.

A single count supports this clone. The rearrangement joins TRBV7-2 to TRBJ2-1; possibly TRBD2 for D (6 bases). Trimming shortened V by 1 base and J by 0 bases, and 7 bases separated the two germline ends. Germline loops: CDR1 SGHTA, CDR2 FQGNSA. The CDR3 spans 15 residues. CDR3 amino acids: CASSLDGSSYNEQFF. The DNA of the CDR3 is TGTGCCAGCAGCTTAGACGGGAGCTCCTACAATGAGCAGTTCTTC.

This clone was recorded once. The gene calls are TRBV19 and TRBJ2-5; tentatively, D is TRBD2 (5 bases). The V end was cut by 3 bases, the J end by 5 bases, with 10 bases between. CDR1 is LNHDA, CDR2 SQIVND, per germline (reference sequence). This CDR3 region has 13 residues. Here the CDR3 DNA reads TGTGCCAGTAGTATCCCGGGATGGGAGACCCAGTACTTC. Encoded protein: CASSIPGWETQYF.

The chain uses TRBV28 and TRBJ1-1; D gene uncertain. The V gene's germline CDR1 is MDHEN and CDR2 SYDVKM. This CDR3 comprises 15 residues. V lost 3 bases, J lost 4 bases, and 15 bases lay in between. The CDR3 region is CASSFPLRGATEAFF. The CDR3 DNA is TGTGCCAGCAGTTTCCCCCTGCGGGGAGCCACTGAAGCTTTCTTT.

The CDR3 DNA reads as TGTGCCAGCAGCCCACCTCAATATCACAGGGCCCGGGAGACCCAGTACTTC. Translation gives CASSPPQYHRARETQYF. The chain is built from TRBV11-1 and TRBJ2-5; perhaps TRBD1 as D (6 bases). The germline V gene has CDR1 SGHAT and CDR2 FQDESV (reference sequence). CDR3 size: 17 residues. Deletions cut 5 bases from V and 5 bases from J, with 24 bases between.

This rearrangement joins TRBV4-3 to TRBJ2-2; 11 bases map to TRBD2. The CDR3 is 16 residues long. Germline V CDR1 and CDR2: LGHNA, YSLEER. V dropped 6 bases and J dropped 2; count of bases not matched to a gene: 5. The CDR3, as DNA: TGCGCCAGCAGACGGGGACTAGCGGCTAACACCGGGGAGCTGTTTTTT. Translation: CASRRGLAANTGELFF.

The chain joins TRBV6-1 to TRBJ2-2; 7 nucleotides agree with TRBD1. J was trimmed by 1 base and V by 1 base; bases with no gene match: 0. The germline CDR1 and CDR2 sequences are MNHNS and SASEGT. The CDR3 runs 15 residues. The CDR3 sequence is CASSEGTGNTGELFF. The CDR3 nucleotides read TGTGCCAGCAGTGAAGGGACAGGGAACACCGGGGAGCTGTTTTTT.

The rearrangement joins TRBV5-1 to TRBJ2-7; D gene unclear. Trimming cost V 1 base and J 3 bases, with 8 bases left between them. This CDR3 is built from 13 residues. Germline lookup yields CDR1 SGHRS and CDR2 YFSETQ. CDR3 loop: CASSLLTGYEQYF. DNA of the CDR3: TGCGCCAGCAGCTTGCTGACTGGCTACGAGCAGTACTTC.

This chain uses TRBV4-2 with TRBJ2-7, with TRBD2 matching over 13 bases. Trimming cost V 3 bases and J 5 bases; bases outside gene matches: 10. CDR1 is LGHNA, CDR2 YNFKEQ, per germline. CDR3 length: 17 residues. CDR3 DNA: TGTGCCAGCAGCCACGGACAAGGGACTAGCGGGACGGACGAGCAGTACTTC. Protein product: CASSHGQGTSGTDEQYF.

This clone was seen more than once but under ten times. The chain is built from TRBV5-8 and TRBJ1-5, with D perhaps matching TRBD1 (5 bases). The germline V gene encodes CDR1 SGHTS and CDR2 YDEGEE. The CDR3 runs 13 residues. V was shortened by 1 base and J by 6 bases, with 8 bases between the two germline ends. As DNA, the CDR3 is TGTGCCAGCAGCTTGAGGGGAACTCAGCCCCAGCATTTT. It encodes CASSLRGTQPQHF.

The chain has TRBV27 and TRBJ2-1, with D maybe TRBD2 (5 bases). CDR1 and CDR2 from the germline V gene are MNHEY and SMNVEV (reference sequence). V dropped 6 bases and J dropped 10 bases, with 10 bases sitting between them. The CDR3 is 11 amino acids. The CDR3 is CASRSGVEQFF. CDR3 sequence (DNA): TGTGCCAGCAGATCCGGGGTGGAGCAGTTCTTC.

On this clone itself: A much larger clone lies a single base off, so this may be a read error. The chain couples TRBV13 to TRBJ1-2; 9 nucleotides agree with TRBD1. V dropped 4 bases and J dropped 4; count of bases not matched to a gene: 1. CDR1 is PRHDT, CDR2 FYEKMQ, per germline (reference sequence). This CDR3 is 13 amino acids long. Written as DNA, the CDR3 is TGTGCCAGCAGCTCGACAGGGGGCTATGGCTACACCTTC. Translation: CASSSTGGYGYTF.

The rearrangement uses TRBV19 and TRBJ2-7; D is perhaps TRBD2 (6 bases). There are 13 residues in the CDR3. With 7 bases removed from V and 3 bases from J, the gap between germline ends came to 13 bases. Germline V CDR1 and CDR2: LNHDA, SQIVND (reference sequence). The DNA for the CDR3 is TGTGCCAGTACCCGCCCCGGGAGCTACGAGCAGTACTTC. It encodes CASTRPGSYEQYF. Full variable domain (remainder filled in from reference TRBV19 and TRBJ2-7): DGGITQSPKYLFRKEGQNVTLSCEQNLNHDAMYWYRQDPGQGLRLIYYSQIVNDFQKGDIAEGYSVSREKKESFPLTVTSAQKNPTAFYLCASTRPGSYEQYFGPGTRLTVT.

Comment on this clone: At one of its ends the junction is not consistent with the germline gene, which may arise from a read error. This sequence joins TRBV7-7 and TRBJ1-1; no firm D call. This CDR3 contains 15 residues. Germline loops: CDR1 SSHAT, CDR2 FNYEAQ (reference sequence). CDR3 loop: CASSLVFRGDTEAFF. The CDR3 DNA is TGTGCTAGCAGCTTAGTATTCCGGGGAGACACTGAAGCTTTCTTT. Looking up the rest from reference TRBV7-7 and TRBJ1-1 gives the full variable domain: GAGVSQSPRYKVTKRGQDVTLRCDPISSHATLYWYQQALGQGPEFLTYFNYEAQPDKSGLPSDRFSAERPEGSISTLTIQRTEQRDSAMYRCASSLVFRGDTEAFFGQGTRLTVV.